This T cell receptor beta chain originates from a study of CD8 T cells in ankylosing spondylitis (dated by TCRdb to between 2016 and 2019). As for the study more broadly: T cell receptor beta repertoires were profiled in healthy donors and ankylosing spondylitis patients so that disease-linked TCR variants could be found. The full study cohort was made up of over 20 ankylosing spondylitis patients and 108 healthy donors. Samples of peripheral blood were taken, and for ankylosing spondylitis patients, synovial fluid was collected as well.

The CDR3 runs 15 residues from the cysteine to the phenylalanine. Left in the record is the CDR3 DNA by itself, 45 bases read in frame from the first base. V is reduced by 4 bases and J by 3 bases, leaving a spacing of 14 bases between them. Findings and caveats that apply to the study as a whole: Blood from ankylosing spondylitis patients appeared to be characterized by a TCR beta motif made up of several highly homologous amino acid variants. Some TCR beta motif variants had previously been reported in synovial fluid and blood of reactive arthritis patients, which suggested common disease-initiation mechanisms. The disease-linked clones were reported as significantly enriched in matched synovial fluid samples from ankylosing spondylitis patients. The disease-linked clones had a CD8+ phenotype and were found at relatively low frequencies in peripheral blood.

This clonotype came up many times. Its specific antigen is unknown. No much larger clone is present one base from it, and per-base qualities are unavailable. Sequencing took place on an Illumina HiSeq 2500. Quantitative 5'-RACE with molecular barcodes was the method used to prepare the TCR beta libraries. Per the original workflow: Disease-linked TCR variants were identified with a new computational method built on a probabilistic model of VDJ rearrangement. TCRdb trimmed public reads at Q25 via fastp, called clones via MiXCR and kept in-frame beta chains. For every CDR3 protein sequence, its rows merge into one entry that carries the most common genes and DNA. TCRdb assigned the V and J calls; the authors' analysis was not used. This sample holds approximately 300,000 distinct CDR3 sequences; less than 10% were observed only once. Together, the top ten hold about 15% of the sample.

This sequence uses TRBV12-3 or TRBV12-4 and TRBJ2-3, with a weak D call of TRBD2 (6 bases match). This receptor was taken from a male donor with ankylosing spondylitis. Sequencing was done on a sample of blood, either unsorted or a sorted T cell fraction (not recorded which). The encoded CDR3 is CASSWGGIGTDTQYF. The nucleotide sequence is given as TGTGCCAGCAGTTGGGGCGGGATAGGTACAGATACGCAGTATTTT.